A single sample gave rise to the 5 T cell receptor beta chains below, sequenced in a study of T cell changes during pregnancy in multiple sclerosis. The protocol was immunoSEQ multiplex PCR, while the TCRdb copy is restricted to in-frame clones and leaves out a portion. Counted here are approximately 68,000 clones, more than 85% occurring once; the ten biggest clones make up under 1.5%. The material was peripheral blood, obtained in the second trimester of pregnancy. Every receptor here comes from a female donor with multiple sclerosis, enrolled in a pregnancy study.

The chain recombines TRBV4-3 with TRBJ2-7, with TRBD1 identical over 8 bases. Germline V lookup: CDR1 LGHNA, CDR2 YSLEER. The V segment lost 2 bases and the J segment 4 bases; nucleotides outside the gene matches: 4. The CDR3 loop spans 14 amino acids. The CDR3 DNA reads TGCGCCAGCAGCCAAAACAGGGGGGCGTACGAGCAGTACTTC. The encoded protein is CASSQNRGAYEQYF.

This chain connects TRBV18 to TRBJ2-3; 8 nucleotides line up with TRBD1. V was clipped by 4 bases and J by 4 bases; unmatched bases: 16. This CDR3 is built from 18 residues. Germline V lookup: CDR1 KGHSH, CDR2 LQKENI. Here the CDR3 reads CASSLGRPGGVNPDTQYF. CDR3 nucleotide sequence: TGTGCCAGCTCACTGGGCCGACCAGGGGGCGTCAATCCAGATACGCAGTATTTT.

The chain employs TRBV6-6 and TRBJ2-5; D possibly corresponds to TRBD2 (6 bases). The CDR3 covers 14 residues. Germline loops: CDR1 MNHNY, CDR2 SVGAGI (reference sequence). The V gene lost 0 bases and the J gene lost 6 bases, with 11 bases spanning the gap. CDR3: CASSYSGGEKTQYF. The CDR3 bases are TGTGCCAGCAGTTACTCCGGGGGAGAAAAGACCCAGTACTTC.

The V and J genes are TRBV11-1 and TRBJ2-7, with no clear D. Germline-derived CDR1 and CDR2 are SGHAT and FQDESV (reference sequence). The length of the CDR3 is 13 residues. V shed 2 bases and J shed 3 bases, with 8 bases lying between them. CDR3 in DNA: TGTGCCAGCAGCTTATTCCAGAACTACGAGCAGTACTTC. The encoded protein is CASSLFQNYEQYF.

The chain couples TRBV7-2 to TRBJ1-6, with TRBD1 matching over 7 bases. V was pared by 7 bases and J by 5 bases, with 5 bases of the junction left unmatched. CDR3 length equals 14 residues. Germline CDR1 reads SGHTA; CDR2 reads FQGNSA. The CDR3 nucleotides read TGTGCCAGCATCCCGGGACAGCATAATTCACCCCTCCACTTT. This sequence encodes CASIPGQHNSPLHF.